This T cell receptor (beta chain) was observed in a study of molecular identifiers for immune sequencing clone quantification. Overall study: Four of five splits of RNA from about 20,000 or 100,000 naive CD8 cells were sequenced in replicates. Study-level results: Sizes of highly expanded clones could be underestimated through identical TCRs sharing a barcode.

This clonotype was observed many times. Its antigen is still unknown. When naive CD8 T cells were sorted, they were gated as CD8+CD4-CCR7+CD45RA+. Previously published methods and listed TCR primers were used for the bulk TCR libraries. In TCRdb, the PCR reads were re-called with MiXCR into one record per CDR3 protein. The sample gives more than 250,000 distinct CDR3 sequences, roughly a fifth of which show up once; 0.81% is in the top ten. The trim removed 3 bases at V and 2 bases at J, leaving 10 bases unmatched. This CDR3 has 17 amino acids. Germline V gene data show CDR1 as MDHEN and CDR2 as SYDVKM.

The sequencing input was naive CD8+ T cells from blood, with Jurkat cell RNA spiked in. Subset described: FACS-sorted CD8+CD4-CCR7+CD45RA+ naive T cells. The clonotype originates from a human donor in good health. Some libraries in this study had Jurkat cell RNA spiked in. The chain combines TRBV28 with TRBJ2-5; TRBD1 matches 9 bases. The CDR3 loop reads CASSFPRDRVPQETQYF. As DNA, the CDR3 is TGTGCCAGCAGTTTCCCCCGGGACAGGGTTCCACAAGAGACCCAGTACTTC.